In this sample, the clone carrying this TCR beta chain turned up a few times. Its antigen is not identified. TCRdb redid the calling of the reads with MiXCR, one entry per CDR3 protein. This sample has under 200,000 distinct CDR3 sequences, with about 28% found just once. These data are taken from a study of T cell repertoires in cytomegalovirus infection. About the research overall: Public TCR beta signatures indicated both CMV infection and matching HLA type.

V was shortened by 11 bases and J by 5 bases, with 15 bases between the two germline ends. Germline CDR1 and CDR2: SGHVS and FQNEAQ. The length of the CDR3 is 12 residues. Whole-study findings and limits: HLA-C-restricted CMV clonotypes gave the most frequent clonotype in two of eight donors.

This chain links TRBV7-8 with TRBJ1-1, with D possibly being TRBD1 (6 bases). Material: PBMCs. The sequence derives from a human donor in good health (CMV status not recorded). Some clones in this sample may be carry-over from other donors' samples. The CDR3 reads CASGGLQTEAFF. DNA of the CDR3: TGTGCCTCCGGGGGGCTACAAACTGAAGCTTTCTTT.